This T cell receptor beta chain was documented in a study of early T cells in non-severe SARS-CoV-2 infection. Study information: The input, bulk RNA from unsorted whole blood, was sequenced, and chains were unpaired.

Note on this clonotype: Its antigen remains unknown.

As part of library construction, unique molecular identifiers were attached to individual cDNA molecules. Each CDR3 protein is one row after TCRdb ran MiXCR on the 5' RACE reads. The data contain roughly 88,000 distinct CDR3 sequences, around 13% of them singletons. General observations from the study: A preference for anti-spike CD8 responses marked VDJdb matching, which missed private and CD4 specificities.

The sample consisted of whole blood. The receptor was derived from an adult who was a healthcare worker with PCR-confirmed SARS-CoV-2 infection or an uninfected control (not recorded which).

The CDR3 here is CASSLRGTGADEQYF. The CDR3 DNA follows: TGTGCCAGCAGCTTGAGGGGGACAGGAGCCGACGAGCAGTACTTC. This chain connects TRBV7-9 to TRBJ2-7, with TRBD1 identical over 8 bases. The CDR3 is 15 amino acids. With 3 bases clipped from V and 5 bases from J, the junction kept 9 bases outside the gene matches. Germline V gene data show CDR1 as SEHNR and CDR2 as FQNEAQ (reference sequence).